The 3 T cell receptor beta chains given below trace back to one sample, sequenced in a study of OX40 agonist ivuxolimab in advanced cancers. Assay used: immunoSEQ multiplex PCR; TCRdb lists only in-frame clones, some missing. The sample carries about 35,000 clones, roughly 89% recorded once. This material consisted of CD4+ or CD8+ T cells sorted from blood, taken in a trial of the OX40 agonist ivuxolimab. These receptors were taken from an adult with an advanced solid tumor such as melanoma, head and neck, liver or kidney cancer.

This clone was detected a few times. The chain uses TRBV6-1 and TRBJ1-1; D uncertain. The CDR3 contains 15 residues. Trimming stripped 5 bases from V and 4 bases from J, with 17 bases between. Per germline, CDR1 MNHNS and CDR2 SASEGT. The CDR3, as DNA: TGTGCCAGCAGTCCCGGGCCCCGATCGGGCACTGAAGCTTTCTTT. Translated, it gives CASSPGPRSGTEAFF.

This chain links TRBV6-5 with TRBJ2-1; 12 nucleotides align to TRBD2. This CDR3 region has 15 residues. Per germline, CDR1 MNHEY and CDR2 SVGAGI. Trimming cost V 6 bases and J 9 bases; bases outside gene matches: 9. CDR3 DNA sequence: TGTGCCAGCAGGCGCGATCTAGCGGGGGGGCTTGAGCAGTTCTTC. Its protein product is CASRRDLAGGLEQFF.

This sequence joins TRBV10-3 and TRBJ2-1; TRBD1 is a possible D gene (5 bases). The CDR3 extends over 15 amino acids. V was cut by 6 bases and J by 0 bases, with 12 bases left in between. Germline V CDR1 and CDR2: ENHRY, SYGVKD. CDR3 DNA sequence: TGTGCCATCAGGAGTGACAGAAGCTCCTACAATGAGCAGTTCTTC. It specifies CAIRSDRSSYNEQFF.